A selection of T cell receptor beta chains follows, all from one sample in a study of blood T cell repertoires in COVID-19. The protocol was immunoSEQ multiplex PCR, while the TCRdb copy is restricted to in-frame clones and leaves out a portion. The sample shows 15,000 or so clones, roughly 91% of them seen only once. Input material: peripheral blood. Every receptor here comes from a woman aged 80 or older with COVID-19, enrolled during active disease. CDR3s leave out the opening cysteine and the closing phenylalanine or tryptophan.

v_call | cdr3_aa
TRBV3-1/TRBV3-2 | ASSQLGQGGNTGELF
TRBV7-9 | ASSETRGLY
TRBV4-1 | ASSHRDRETDTQY
TRBV5-1 | ASSLAGSEGYT
TRBV2 | ASRWDSMNTEAF
TRBV18 | ASSTTQGQLGYT
TRBV28 | ASISGGILNQPQH
TRBV11-2 | ASSQIPSRALGNTIY
TRBV7-8 | ASSQRGGGRSTDTQY
TRBV5-1 | ASSPTGTSGNNEQF
TRBV5-6 | ASSEFSGGAGKTQY
TRBV19 | ASSPLYGQAYNYGYT
TRBV5-5 | ASSSDRGRWETQY
TRBV7-9 | ASSFKTSGRAPTGELF
TRBV6-2/TRBV6-3 | ASSPRANGGEQY
TRBV6-1 | ASSEPGVSSEAF
TRBV7-7 | ASSTGLAGEQF
TRBV7-2 | ASSFFSGRDRQGTQY
TRBV5-1 | ASSVDRNGETQY
TRBV18 | ASSPLPRGSTDTQY
TRBV5-1 | ASSLLGIQETQY
TRBV7-3 | ASSAPTGQPQH
TRBV15 | ATSRDQGQGDNNEQF
TRBV6-2/TRBV6-3 | ASSYRRTGAGRIDGYT
TRBV4-2 | ASSQDPFSYTMQETQY
TRBV3-1/TRBV3-2 | ASRPDRGLDSPLH
TRBV2 | ASSRQGRAF